One T cell receptor (beta chain) is described in this entry. The data originate from a study of OX40 agonist ivuxolimab in advanced cancers. V was cut by 4 bases and J by 4 bases, with 23 bases left in between. The CDR3 has 17 residues. Germline CDR1 and CDR2: MRHNA and SNTAGT. Only in-frame clones appear in the TCRdb table, and some are missing; sequencing was by immunoSEQ multiplex PCR. The table shows about 58,000 clones, with 80% to 90% occurring only once. The J gene is TRBJ2-7, the V gene TRBV6-4; the D gene is possibly TRBD2 (7 bases). This specimen consisted of CD4+ or CD8+ T cells sorted from blood, obtained in a trial of the OX40 agonist ivuxolimab. The sequence derives from an adult with an advanced solid tumor such as melanoma, head and neck, liver or kidney cancer. The CDR3 DNA follows: TGTGCCAGCAGTGGCCCCCGTGGGGGCGGGAGATCATACGAGCAGTACTTC. Its translation: CASSGPRGGGRSYEQYF.